This TCR beta chain was recorded in a study of tumor-infiltrating lymphocytes in primary liver carcinoma. Looking at the study overall: Between 4.2 and 10 cm across, the tumors were all of stage T1-T3 N0M0.

Starting material for RNA and DNA co-extraction consisted of roughly 19-30 mg of unsorted bulk tissue. Over 75% viable tumor cells were present in every tumor sample. Points from the study as a whole: The proportion of top clones found throughout all five tumor regions was only about 8-25%.

The researchers produced TCR beta cDNA from roughly 500 ng total RNA with a constant-region primer. ARM-PCR was slightly modified, and three nested multiplex PCR rounds with it gave rise to the TCR beta libraries. A C-beta reverse primer and TRBV1-TRBV30 forward primers served in each of the first two PCR rounds, at 10 cycles apiece. TCRdb processed the multiplex PCR reads anew with MiXCR; each CDR3 protein has one entry. The sample consists of 50,000 to 65,000 distinct CDR3 sequences, roughly two thirds of them appearing once. Comments on this clonotype: What it binds is not known.

CDR3 size: 15 residues. Germline CDR1 and CDR2: SGHAT and FQNNGV. V lost 5 bases to trimming and J lost 6 bases, with 17 bases between them. The material sequenced was liver tumor tissue from sampling region 4. Noted subset: tumor region T4, right-lateral pole. V usage is TRBV11-2 and J usage is TRBJ2-1; either TRBD1 or TRBD2 may fit D (5 bases each). The origin of this receptor is a man in his forties with primary liver carcinoma and hepatitis B virus infection. In DNA form, the CDR3 reads TGTGCCAGCAGCCTCCCCCCGGGGCAGTGCAATGAGCAGTTCTTC. Its protein product is CASSLPPGQCNEQFF. The whole variable domain, remainder taken from reference TRBV11-2 and TRBJ2-1, is EAGVAQSPRYKIIEKRQSVAFWCNPISGHATLYWYQQILGQGPKLLIQFQNNGVVDDSQLPKDRFSAERLKGVDSTLKIQPAKLEDSAVYLCASSLPPGQCNEQFFGPGTRLTVL.